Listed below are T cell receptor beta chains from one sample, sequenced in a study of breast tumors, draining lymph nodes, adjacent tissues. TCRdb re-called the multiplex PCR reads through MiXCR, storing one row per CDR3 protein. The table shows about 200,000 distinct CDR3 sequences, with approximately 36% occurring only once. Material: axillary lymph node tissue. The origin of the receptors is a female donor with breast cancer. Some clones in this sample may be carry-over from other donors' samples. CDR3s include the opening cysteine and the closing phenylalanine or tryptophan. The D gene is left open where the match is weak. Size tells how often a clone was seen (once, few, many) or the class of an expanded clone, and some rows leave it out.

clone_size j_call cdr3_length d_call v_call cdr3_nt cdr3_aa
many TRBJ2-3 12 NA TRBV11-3 TGTGCCAGCAGCCCCCTAAGAGATACGCAGTATTTT CASSPLRDTQYF
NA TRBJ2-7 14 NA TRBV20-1 TGCAGTGCGGAGGCTCGGGGGAGTATCTACGAGCAGTACTTC CSAEARGSIYEQYF
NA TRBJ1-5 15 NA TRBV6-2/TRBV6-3 TGTGCCAGCAGTTCGCCAACAGGACCCTATCAGCCCCAGCATTTT CASSSPTGPYQPQHF
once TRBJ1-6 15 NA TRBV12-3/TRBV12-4 TGTGCCAGCAGTTTCCGCCGGAACGGTTATTCACCCCTCCACTTT CASSFRRNGYSPLHF
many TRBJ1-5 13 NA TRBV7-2 TGTGCCAGCAGCTTAGGGTTCAATCAGCCCCAGCATTTT CASSLGFNQPQHF
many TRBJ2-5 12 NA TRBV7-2 TGTGCCAGCAGCCCCCCCTCTGGGACCCAGTACTTC CASSPPSGTQYF
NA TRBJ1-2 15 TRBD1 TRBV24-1 TGTGCCACCAGTGATTTGCAACGGCAGGGGGCTGGCTACACCTTC CATSDLQRQGAGYTF
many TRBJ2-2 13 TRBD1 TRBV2 TGTGCCAGCAGGGGACAGGGGTCCGGGGAGCTGTTTTTT CASRGQGSGELFF
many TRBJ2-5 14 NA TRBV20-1 TGCAGTGCCCAAGCGCCCGGGGCCGGGGCGACCCAGTACTTC CSAQAPGAGATQYF
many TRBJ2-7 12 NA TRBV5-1 TGCGCCAGCAGCCCGGGGGCCTACGAGCAGTACTTC CASSPGAYEQYF
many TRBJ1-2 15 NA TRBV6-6 TGTGCCAGCAGTTACGGGGGGGCTCGGGAGGATGGCTACACCTTC CASSYGGAREDGYTF
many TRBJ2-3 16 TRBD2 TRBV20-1 TGCAGTGCTTCCCGGACTAGCGGGGGGGCCGGGGATACGCAGTATTTT CSASRTSGGAGDTQYF
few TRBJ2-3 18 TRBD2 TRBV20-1 TGCAGTGCTAGTGGGTTTGCCGGGACTAGCAGGGGGGCTGATACGCAGTATTTT CSASGFAGTSRGADTQYF
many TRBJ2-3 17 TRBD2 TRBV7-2 TGTGCCAGCAGCCGCGGGGCAGCGGGAGGGCCTGCAGATACGCAGTATTTT CASSRGAAGGPADTQYF
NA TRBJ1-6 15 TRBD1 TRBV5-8 TGTGCCAGCAGCCGAGGGAACAGGGGTGATTCACCCCTCCACTTT CASSRGNRGDSPLHF
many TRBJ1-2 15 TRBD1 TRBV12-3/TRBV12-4 TGTGCCAGCAGTTCAAGGGGGCAGGGGGACTATGGCTACACCTTC CASSSRGQGDYGYTF
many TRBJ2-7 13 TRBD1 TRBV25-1 TGTGCCAGCAGTAAACAGGGGAGTGGGAAGCAGTACTTC CASSKQGSGKQYF
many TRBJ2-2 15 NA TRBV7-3 TGTGCCAGCAGCTTAAATTTGGCGGACACCGGGGAGCTGTTTTTT CASSLNLADTGELFF
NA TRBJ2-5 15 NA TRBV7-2 TGTGCCAGCGGCCAAAGCGGGCGGGACCGAGAGACCCAGTCCTTC CASGQSGRDRETQSF
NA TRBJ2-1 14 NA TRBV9 TGTGCCAGCAGCGTAGATGGGGGCCCAGATACGCAGTTCTTC CASSVDGGPDTQFF
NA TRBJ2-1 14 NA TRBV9 TGTGCCAGCAGCGCAAGAACCGGGCTGGATGAGCAGTCCTTC CASSARTGLDEQSF
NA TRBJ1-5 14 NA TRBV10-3 TGTGCCATCAGCTTGGAGGGGGACAATCAGCCCCAGCATTTT CAISLEGDNQPQHF
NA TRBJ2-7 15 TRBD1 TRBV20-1 TGCAGTGTCAACCGCGGACAGGGGGCCTTCTACGAGCAGTACTTC CSVNRGQGAFYEQYF
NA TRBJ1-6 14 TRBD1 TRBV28 TGTGCCAGCATTCGGCAGGGGGGTCTATCACCCCTCCACTTT CASIRQGGLSPLHF
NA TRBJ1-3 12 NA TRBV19 TGTGCCAGTAGTACAGGGTTGAACACCATATATTTT CASSTGLNTIYF
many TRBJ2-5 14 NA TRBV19 TGTGCCAGTAGTATCGGGCTAGCGTCGGAGACCCAGTACTTC CASSIGLASETQYF
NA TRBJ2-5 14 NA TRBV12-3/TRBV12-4 TGTGCCAGCAGACCGGGACCCTTAGGGGAGACCCGGTACTTC CASRPGPLGETRYF
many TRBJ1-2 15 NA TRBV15 TGTGCCACCAGCAGAGATCTGGCAGGGGATCGGGGCTACACCTTC CATSRDLAGDRGYTF
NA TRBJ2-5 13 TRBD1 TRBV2 TGTACCAGTAACTCCGGGACAGCTCAGCCCCAGTACTTC CTSNSGTAQPQYF